What follows are 32 T cell receptor beta chains derived from one specimen sequenced in a study of T cell changes during pregnancy in multiple sclerosis. Data came from immunoSEQ multiplex PCR; TCRdb stores just in-frame clones and leaves some out. The sample lists approximately 90,000 clones; 75% to 95% were seen once. The starting material was peripheral blood, obtained after pregnancy. The origin of the receptors is a female donor in good health, enrolled as a control in a pregnancy study.

The chain has TRBV14 and TRBJ2-3; D not certain. CDR1 SGHDN and CDR2 FVKESK come from the germline V gene. The CDR3 loop spans 13 amino acids. The V gene lost 4 bases and the J gene lost 6 bases, with 11 bases spanning the gap. As DNA, the CDR3 is TGTGCCAGCAGCCCGACACTGGCGGATACGCAGTATTTT. It codes for CASSPTLADTQYF.

This clone was observed once. The V gene is TRBV7-9, the J gene TRBJ1-2; 8 bases map to TRBD1. The CDR3 is 15 amino acids. J gave up 4 bases and V 5 bases, and 9 bases lay outside the gene matches. Germline CDR1 SEHNR, CDR2 FQNEAQ (reference sequence). CDR3 nucleotide sequence: TGTGCCAGCAGCACGACCCAGGGGGCAGGCTATGGCTACACCTTC. Protein sequence: CASSTTQGAGYGYTF.

The J gene is TRBJ1-1, the V gene TRBV27, with D perhaps matching TRBD1 (5 bases). With 0 bases removed from V and 3 bases from J, the gap between germline ends came to 8 bases. The CDR3 contains 14 residues. Germline CDR1 reads MNHEY; CDR2 reads SMNVEV (reference sequence). The CDR3 sequence is CASSLSSTDTEAFF. CDR3 DNA sequence: TGTGCCAGCAGTTTATCGTCGACAGACACTGAAGCTTTCTTT.

The chain couples TRBV5-1 to TRBJ2-7; D may be TRBD2 (6 bases). The CDR3 has 17 residues. Germline V gene sequence: CDR1 SGHRS, CDR2 YFSETQ. Trimming removed 0 bases at V and 3 bases at J, with 19 bases between. DNA for the CDR3: TGCGCCAGCAGCTTGGCCGCGTCAGCGGGCCCCCGCTACGAGCAGTACTTC. Its protein is CASSLAASAGPRYEQYF. Combining the CDR3 with reference TRBV5-1 and TRBJ2-7 gives the whole variable domain KAGVTQTPRYLIKTRGQQVTLSCSPISGHRSVSWYQQTPGQGLQFLFEYFSETQRNKGNFPGRFSGRQFSNSRSEMNVSTLELGDSALYLCASSLAASAGPRYEQYFGPGTRLTVT.

The CDR3 loop reads CASSLATGGSSPLHF. The DNA of the CDR3 is TGTGCCAGCAGCTTGGCGACAGGCGGAAGTTCACCCCTCCACTTT. J is TRBJ1-6 and V is TRBV7-2; a weak D match, TRBD1 (6 bases). Deletions cut 3 bases from V and 9 bases from J, with 15 bases between. The germline CDR1 and CDR2 sequences are SGHTA and FQGNSA. The CDR3 spans 15 residues.

J is TRBJ1-2 and V is TRBV6-6, with TRBD1 as a possible D gene (6 bases). This CDR3 has 16 residues. Trimming cost V 3 bases and J 0 bases, with 14 bases left between them. Germline V gives CDR1 MNHNY, CDR2 SVGAGI (reference sequence). The CDR3 reads CASSYTRTVANYGYTF. The CDR3 DNA follows: TGTGCCAGCAGTTATACCCGGACAGTGGCTAACTATGGCTACACCTTC.

V usage is TRBV6-6 and J usage is TRBJ2-7; the D gene is possibly TRBD1 (6 bases). This CDR3 comprises 12 residues. V was clipped by 7 bases and J by 6 bases, with 13 bases between them. Per germline, CDR1 MNHNY and CDR2 SVGAGI (reference sequence). The CDR3 DNA follows: TGTGCCAGCACCGCAGGGGCTGGCGAGCAGTACTTC. Its protein is CASTAGAGEQYF.

Regarding this clone: A junction end diverges from the germline sequence, so it may reflect a read error. V is TRBV6-1 and J is TRBJ1-2; 7 nucleotides line up with TRBD1. The germline V gene encodes CDR1 MNHNS and CDR2 SASEGT. There are 14 residues in the CDR3. The CDR3 bases are TGTACCAGCAGGAACAGGGGTGGGGGATATGGCTACACCTTC. It translates to CTSRNRGGGYGYTF.

Many counts were recorded for this clone. V gene TRBV19 combines with J gene TRBJ2-7; tentatively, D is TRBD1 (6 bases). Trimming removed 4 bases from V and 6 bases from J, with 16 bases in between. The CDR3 runs to 14 residues. Germline CDR1 is LNHDA and CDR2 is SQIVND (reference sequence). In DNA form, the CDR3 reads TGTGCCAGTAGTACCCTTAATGACAGGTTCGAGCAGTACTTC. Its translation is CASSTLNDRFEQYF.

V usage is TRBV9 and J usage is TRBJ2-1; 7 bases agree with TRBD2. This CDR3 has 16 amino acids. V lost 3 bases and J lost 3; bases outside the gene matches: 9. Germline CDR1 SGDLS, CDR2 YYNGEE. The CDR3 DNA follows: TGTGCCAGCAGCGCAGCGGGGACTCCTGTCTACAATGAGCAGTTCTTC. Amino acid sequence: CASSAAGTPVYNEQFF.

J is TRBJ1-2 and V is TRBV5-1, with TRBD1 matching 7 bases. CDR3 length: 12 amino acids. Germline CDR1 is SGHRS and CDR2 is YFSETQ. The ends lost 4 bases at V and 7 bases at J; junction bases unmatched: 4. CDR3 sequence (DNA): TGCGCCAGCAGCCGACAGGGCGGTGGCTACACCTTC. This encodes CASSRQGGGYTF.

This chain connects TRBV4-3 to TRBJ1-1; 12 bases are shared with TRBD1. Germline V gene data show CDR1 as LGHNA and CDR2 as YSLEER. This CDR3 is built from 18 residues. Trimming removed 3 bases from V and 2 bases from J; junction bases left unmatched: 10. CDR3 residues: CASSQALGQGAFNTEAFF. DNA of the CDR3: TGCGCCAGCAGCCAGGCGTTGGGACAGGGGGCTTTTAACACTGAAGCTTTCTTT.

The chain couples TRBV7-3 to TRBJ1-5, with a tentative D call TRBD1 (5 bases). This CDR3 is built from 15 residues. V was shortened by 5 bases and J by 0 bases, with 11 bases between the two germline ends. Germline assignment: CDR1 SGHTA and CDR2 FQGTGA. This chain's CDR3 is CASSDQGSSNQPQHF. CDR3 nucleotides: TGTGCCAGCAGCGACCAGGGAAGTAGCAATCAGCCCCAGCATTTT.

V usage is TRBV7-9 and J usage is TRBJ2-7; tentatively, D is TRBD2 (5 bases). CDR3 size: 14 residues. Trimming left V 4 bases short and J 5 bases short, with 15 bases between. In germline, CDR1 is SEHNR, CDR2 FQNEAQ (reference sequence). The CDR3 is CASSSGGLFDEQYF. In nucleotides, the CDR3 is TGTGCCAGCAGCTCCGGCGGGCTCTTCGACGAGCAGTACTTC.

The chain recombines TRBV5-1 with TRBJ2-3; 7 bases align to TRBD2. The CDR3 loop spans 18 amino acids. Germline V gene sequence: CDR1 SGHRS, CDR2 YFSETQ. V trimming: 4 bases; J trimming: 1 base; junction bases outside the gene matches: 15. Here the CDR3 reads CASSTGSTRGEGTDTQYF. As DNA, the CDR3 is TGCGCCAGCAGCACAGGAAGCACACGGGGGGAGGGCACAGATACGCAGTATTTT.

This clone was seen a handful of times. This chain uses TRBV10-2 with TRBJ1-6; D uncertain. There are 13 residues in the CDR3. Germline V lookup: CDR1 WSHSY, CDR2 SAAADI. V lost 0 bases to trimming and J lost 7 bases, with 4 bases between them. CDR3 nucleotide sequence: TGCGCCAGCAGTGAGTCGGGCAATTCACCCCTCCACTTT. Translation gives CASSESGNSPLHF.

The chain carries TRBV27 and TRBJ1-6; 7 bases map to TRBD1. This CDR3 has 14 amino acids. V dropped 4 bases and J dropped 9; count of bases not matched to a gene: 6. The germline gives CDR1 MNHEY, CDR2 SMNVEV (reference sequence). The DNA for the CDR3 is TGTGCCAGCAGTTCAGACAGGGACCCTTCACCCCTCCACTTT. The encoded protein is CASSSDRDPSPLHF.

The rearrangement uses TRBV15 and TRBJ2-1; 9 positions agree with TRBD1. CDR1 LNHNV and CDR2 YYDKDF come from the germline V gene (reference sequence). This CDR3 comprises 14 residues. After removal of 5 bases from V and 9 bases from J, the junction contained 8 bases not matched to a gene. The CDR3 DNA follows: TGTGCCACCAGCCCCCTACAGGGGGCATCTGAGCAGTTCTTC. Protein product: CATSPLQGASEQFF.

The chain links TRBV15 to TRBJ1-2; D call uncertain. This CDR3 region has 14 residues. Per the germline V gene, CDR1 is LNHNV and CDR2 is YYDKDF (reference sequence). Trimming removed 3 bases from V and 6 bases from J, with 14 bases in between. The CDR3 DNA reads as TGTGCCACCAGCAGCGGTCGGATCGGGAATGGCTACACCTTC. Translation gives CATSSGRIGNGYTF.

This rearrangement joins TRBV19 to TRBJ1-2; D is possibly TRBD1 (5 bases). V shed 7 bases and J shed 4 bases, with 16 bases lying between them. The CDR3 extends over 14 amino acids. CDR1 and CDR2 from the germline V gene are LNHDA and SQIVND (reference sequence). The CDR3 loop is CASTSMTEPYGYTF. The CDR3 DNA is TGTGCCAGTACCTCGATGACAGAGCCCTATGGCTACACCTTC.

This clone appeared once. CDR3 in DNA: TGTGCCAGTAGCCCGGAAGCGGGGCGACAAGAGACCCAGTACTTC. It yields the protein CASSPEAGRQETQYF. This rearrangement joins TRBV19 to TRBJ2-5; 7 positions agree with TRBD2. J gave up 2 bases and V 6 bases, and 9 bases lay outside the gene matches. The CDR3 contains 15 residues. Germline CDR1 reads LNHDA; CDR2 reads SQIVND (reference sequence).

The CDR3 region is CASSAPGTSPTGELFF. CDR3 DNA: TGTGCCAGCAGCGCCCCCGGGACTAGCCCAACCGGGGAGCTGTTTTTT. The chain employs TRBV9 and TRBJ2-2, with 9 bases aligning to TRBD2. Per germline, CDR1 SGDLS and CDR2 YYNGEE. There are 16 residues in the CDR3. Trimming took 3 bases from V and 5 from J; bases not matched to a gene: 8.

The chain uses TRBV6-6 and TRBJ2-5, with 8 bases that match TRBD2. Per the germline V gene, CDR1 is MNHNY and CDR2 is SVGAGI (reference sequence). Germline trimming cut 5 bases from V and 4 bases from J; bases unmatched to any gene: 12. The CDR3 has 16 amino acids. CDR3 sequence (DNA): TGTGCCAGCAGTGGGGCGGGCCAGCGGGGGCGAGAGACCCAGTACTTC. It encodes CASSGAGQRGRETQYF.

In its sample, this clone was seen once. V gene TRBV4-1 combines with J gene TRBJ2-7; D unclear. V was cut by 0 bases and J by 4 bases, with 7 bases left in between. Germline-derived CDR1 and CDR2 are MGHRA and YSYEKL. The CDR3 consists of 13 residues. The CDR3 sequence: CASSQDRSYEQYF. The CDR3 bases are TGCGCCAGCAGCCAAGACAGGTCATACGAGCAGTACTTC.

This clone was seen only once. The chain uses TRBV9 and TRBJ1-1; 9 nucleotides line up with TRBD1. V lost 4 bases, J lost 10 bases, and 14 bases stayed unmatched. This CDR3 is built from 15 residues. CDR1 and CDR2 from the germline V gene are SGDLS and YYNGEE. CDR3 sequence: CASSPSPGTGKVAFF. As DNA, the CDR3 is TGTGCCAGCAGCCCCAGCCCCGGGACAGGGAAAGTAGCTTTCTTT.

This clone was seen once. The rearrangement joins TRBV5-6 to TRBJ2-3; TRBD1 matches 10 bases. The CDR3 length is 14 residues. V shed 7 bases and J 6 bases; nucleotides not matched to a gene: 8. Germline lookup yields CDR1 SGHDT and CDR2 YYEEEE. The CDR3 loop is CASLDRGFTDTQYF. The CDR3 nucleotides read TGTGCCAGCTTGGACAGGGGGTTCACCGATACGCAGTATTTT.

The chain joins TRBV29-1 to TRBJ1-4, with 7 bases lining up with TRBD1. CDR1 is SQVTM and CDR2 is ANQGSEA in the germline V gene. After removal of 7 bases from V and 10 bases from J, the junction contained 12 bases not matched to a gene. The CDR3 has 13 amino acids. The CDR3 bases are TGCAGCGGCAAACCCCGACAGGGCGGAAAACTGTTTTTT. As protein: CSGKPRQGGKLFF.

The chain employs TRBV2 and TRBJ1-1; TRBD1 might be the D (5 bases). V was trimmed by 4 bases and J by 4 bases, leaving 19 bases between them. Germline CDR1 SNHLY, CDR2 FYNNEI. The CDR3 is made up of 16 amino acids. The DNA of the CDR3 is TGTGCCAGCAGTGGGGGGGACGTCGGGTGGTCCACTGAAGCTTTCTTT. Protein product: CASSGGDVGWSTEAFF.

The chain's CDR3 is CASSLALAGSTDTQYF. The CDR3 DNA sequence: TGCGCCAGCAGCTTGGCCCTAGCGGGGAGCACAGATACGCAGTATTTT. The rearrangement uses TRBV5-1 and TRBJ2-3, with 9 bases identical to TRBD2. Germline V gene lookup returns CDR1 SGHRS and CDR2 YFSETQ. J was trimmed by 0 bases and V by 0 bases; bases with no gene match: 2. The CDR3 consists of 16 residues.

This clone was seen a few times. The chain combines TRBV10-3 with TRBJ1-2; TRBD1 might be the D (6 bases). The length of the CDR3 is 13 residues. The V and J ends lost 3 bases and 8 bases respectively, with 13 bases between them. Germline V gene lookup returns CDR1 ENHRY and CDR2 SYGVKD. The CDR3, as DNA: TGTGCCATCAGTGATCAGGGGAGAGGCGGCTACACCTTC. Protein: CAISDQGRGGYTF.

This sequence joins TRBV30 and TRBJ1-5; weak D call: TRBD1 (5 bases). The ends were cut back, 1 base at V and 5 bases at J, with 12 bases in the middle. The CDR3 has 14 residues. Per germline, CDR1 GTSNPN and CDR2 SVGIG (reference sequence). The CDR3 sequence is CAWSGGYHDQPQHF. The CDR3 bases are TGTGCCTGGAGTGGGGGCTACCATGATCAGCCCCAGCATTTT.

The CDR3 bases are TGTGCCAGTATCCCAAAAGGGTCCGGGGATGGCTACACCTTC. Translated: CASIPKGSGDGYTF. The chain links TRBV19 to TRBJ1-2; D remains unclear. The CDR3 runs 14 residues. Germline V gene lookup returns CDR1 LNHDA and CDR2 SQIVND (reference sequence). Trimming took off 7 bases at V and 6 bases at J, with 18 bases between the two ends.